This TCR beta chain was sequenced during a study of T cell repertoires in ileal Crohn's disease. Time point defined: neoterminal ileum biopsy at postoperative endoscopy, about 6 months after surgery. Included were adult ileal or ileocolonic Crohn's patients indicated for ileocolonic resection. The length of the CDR3 is 15 residues. V was trimmed by 3 bases and J by 10 bases, leaving 19 bases between them. Germline V gives CDR1 MNHEY, CDR2 SMNVEV (reference sequence). The assay was immunoSEQ multiplex PCR, and TCRdb's table has in-frame clones only and misses some. The sample shows approximately 12,000 clones, 78% of them seen only once.

The genes are TRBV27 and TRBJ2-1, with D possibly being TRBD1 (5 bases). This clonotype was sampled from an adult with Crohn's disease. The sequenced sample was ileal tissue. CDR3 sequence: CASSFRRIMGQEQFF. The CDR3 bases are TGTGCCAGCAGTTTCCGTCGAATAATGGGGCAAGAGCAGTTCTTC.